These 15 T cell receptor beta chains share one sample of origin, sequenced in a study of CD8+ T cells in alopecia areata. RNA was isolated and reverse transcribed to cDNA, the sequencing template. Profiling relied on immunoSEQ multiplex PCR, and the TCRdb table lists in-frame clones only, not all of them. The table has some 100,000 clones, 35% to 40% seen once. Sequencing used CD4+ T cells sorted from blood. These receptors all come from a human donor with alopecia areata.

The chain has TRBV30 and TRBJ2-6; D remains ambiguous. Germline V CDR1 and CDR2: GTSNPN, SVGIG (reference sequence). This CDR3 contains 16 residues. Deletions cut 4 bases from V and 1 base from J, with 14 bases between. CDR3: CAWNAYDQSGANVLTF. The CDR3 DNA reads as TGTGCCTGGAACGCCTACGACCAATCTGGGGCCAACGTCCTGACTTTC.

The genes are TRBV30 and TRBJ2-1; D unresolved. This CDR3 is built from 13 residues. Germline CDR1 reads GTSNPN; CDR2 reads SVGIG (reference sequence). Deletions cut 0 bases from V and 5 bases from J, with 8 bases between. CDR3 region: CAWSVLQHNEQFF. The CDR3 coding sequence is TGTGCCTGGAGTGTACTGCAGCACAATGAGCAGTTCTTC.

CDR3 coding DNA: TGCGCCAGCACCGAGGGACTAGCTGGCTACGAGCAGTACTTC. This codes for CASTEGLAGYEQYF. The chain carries TRBV5-1 and TRBJ2-7; 9 nucleotides align to TRBD2. J was trimmed by 3 bases and V by 6 bases; bases with no gene match: 7. This CDR3 is 14 amino acids long. Germline loops: CDR1 SGHRS, CDR2 YFSETQ.

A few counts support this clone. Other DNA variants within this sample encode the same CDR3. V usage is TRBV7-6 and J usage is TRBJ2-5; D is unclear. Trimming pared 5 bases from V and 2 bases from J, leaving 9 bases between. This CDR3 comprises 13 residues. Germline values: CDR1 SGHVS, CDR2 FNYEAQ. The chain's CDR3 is CASSRGRQETQYF. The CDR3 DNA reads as TGTGCCAGCAGCAGAGGACGGCAAGAGACCCAGTACTTC.

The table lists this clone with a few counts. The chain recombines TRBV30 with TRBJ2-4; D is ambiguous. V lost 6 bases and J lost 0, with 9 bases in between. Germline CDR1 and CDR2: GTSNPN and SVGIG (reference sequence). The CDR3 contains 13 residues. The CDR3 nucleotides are TGTGCCTGTACAGCGATAGCCAAAAACATTCAGTACTTC. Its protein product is CACTAIAKNIQYF.

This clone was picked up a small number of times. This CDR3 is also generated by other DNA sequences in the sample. CDR3 amino acids: CASSLEGNYGYTF. CDR3 in DNA: TGTGCCAGCAGTTTAGAGGGGAACTATGGCTACACCTTC. The gene calls are TRBV27 and TRBJ1-2; D might be TRBD1 (5 bases). The CDR3 extends over 13 amino acids. V was trimmed by 2 bases and J by 2 bases, leaving 6 bases between them. The V gene's germline CDR1 is MNHEY and CDR2 SMNVEV (reference sequence).

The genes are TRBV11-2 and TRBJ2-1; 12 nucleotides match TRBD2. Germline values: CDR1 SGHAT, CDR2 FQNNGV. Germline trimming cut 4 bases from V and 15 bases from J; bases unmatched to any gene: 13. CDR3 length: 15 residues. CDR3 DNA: TGTGCCAGCAGCTCTAGCGGGAGGGCCTTCGAAGAAGCGTTCTTC. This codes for CASSSSGRAFEEAFF. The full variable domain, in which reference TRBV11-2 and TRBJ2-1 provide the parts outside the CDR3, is EAGVAQSPRYKIIEKRQSVAFWCNPISGHATLYWYQQILGQGPKLLIQFQNNGVVDDSQLPKDRFSAERLKGVDSTLKIQPAKLEDSAVYLCASSSSGRAFEEAFFGPGTRLTVL.

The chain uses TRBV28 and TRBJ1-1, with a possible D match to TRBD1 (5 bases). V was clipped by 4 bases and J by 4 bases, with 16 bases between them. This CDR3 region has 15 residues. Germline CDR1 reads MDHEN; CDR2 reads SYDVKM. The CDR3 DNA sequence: TGTGCCAGCAGTTCCCCTCAGGGTAAGCGCACTGAAGCTTTCTTT. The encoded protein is CASSSPQGKRTEAFF.

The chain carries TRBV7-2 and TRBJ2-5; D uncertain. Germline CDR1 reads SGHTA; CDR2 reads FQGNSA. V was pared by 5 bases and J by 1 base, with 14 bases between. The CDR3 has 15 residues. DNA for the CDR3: TGTGCCAGCAGCCTTATGGGTCACCTCCAAGAGACCCAGTACTTC. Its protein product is CASSLMGHLQETQYF.

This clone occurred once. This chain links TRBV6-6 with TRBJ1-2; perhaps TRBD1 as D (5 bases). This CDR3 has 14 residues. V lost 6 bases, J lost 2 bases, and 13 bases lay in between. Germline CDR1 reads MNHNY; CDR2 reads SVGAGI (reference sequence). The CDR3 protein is CASRHGTENYGYTF. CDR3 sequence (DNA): TGTGCCAGCAGACACGGGACCGAAAACTATGGCTACACCTTC.

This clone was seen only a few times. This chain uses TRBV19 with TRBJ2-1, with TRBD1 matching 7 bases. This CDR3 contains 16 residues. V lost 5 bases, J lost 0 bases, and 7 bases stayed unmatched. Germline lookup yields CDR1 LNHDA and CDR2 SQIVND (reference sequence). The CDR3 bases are TGTGCCAGTAGTTTCTCAGGGGGATCCTCCTACAATGAGCAGTTCTTC. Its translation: CASSFSGGSSYNEQFF.

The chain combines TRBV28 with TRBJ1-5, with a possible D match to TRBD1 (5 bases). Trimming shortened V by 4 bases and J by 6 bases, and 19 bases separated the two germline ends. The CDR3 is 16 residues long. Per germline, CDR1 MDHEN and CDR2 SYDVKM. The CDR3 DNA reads TGTGCCAGCAGTTCTGGGACCGGATGGCTGGGTCAGCCCCAGCATTTT. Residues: CASSSGTGWLGQPQHF.

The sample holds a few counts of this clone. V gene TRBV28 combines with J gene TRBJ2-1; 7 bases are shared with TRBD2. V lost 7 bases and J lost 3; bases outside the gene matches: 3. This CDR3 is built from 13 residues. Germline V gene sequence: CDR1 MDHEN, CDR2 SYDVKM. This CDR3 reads CASKGTNYNEQFF. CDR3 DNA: TGTGCCAGCAAGGGGACTAACTACAATGAGCAGTTCTTC.

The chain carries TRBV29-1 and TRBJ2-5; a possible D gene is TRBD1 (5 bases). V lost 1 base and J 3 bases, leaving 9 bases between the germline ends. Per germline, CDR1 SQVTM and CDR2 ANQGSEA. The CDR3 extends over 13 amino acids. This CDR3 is CSVEGQGEETQYF. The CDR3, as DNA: TGCAGCGTTGAAGGTCAGGGTGAAGAGACCCAGTACTTC.

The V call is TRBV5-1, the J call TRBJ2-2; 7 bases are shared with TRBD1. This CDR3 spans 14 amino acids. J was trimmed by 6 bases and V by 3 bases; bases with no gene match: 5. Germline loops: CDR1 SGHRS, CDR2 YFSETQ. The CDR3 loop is CASSSRQGPGELFF. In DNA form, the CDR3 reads TGCGCCAGCAGCTCTCGACAGGGCCCCGGGGAGCTGTTTTTT. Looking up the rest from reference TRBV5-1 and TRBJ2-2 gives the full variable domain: KAGVTQTPRYLIKTRGQQVTLSCSPISGHRSVSWYQQTPGQGLQFLFEYFSETQRNKGNFPGRFSGRQFSNSRSEMNVSTLELGDSALYLCASSSRQGPGELFFGEGSRLTVL.